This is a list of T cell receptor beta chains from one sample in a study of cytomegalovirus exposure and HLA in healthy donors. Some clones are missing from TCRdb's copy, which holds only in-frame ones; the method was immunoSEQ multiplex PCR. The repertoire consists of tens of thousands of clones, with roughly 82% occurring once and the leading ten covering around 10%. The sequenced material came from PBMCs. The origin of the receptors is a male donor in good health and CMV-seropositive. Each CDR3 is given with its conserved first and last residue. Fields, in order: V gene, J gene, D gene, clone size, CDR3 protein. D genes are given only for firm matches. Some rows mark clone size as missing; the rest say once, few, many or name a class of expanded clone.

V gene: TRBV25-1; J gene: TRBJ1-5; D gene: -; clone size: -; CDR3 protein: CASSQVGPRQPQHF
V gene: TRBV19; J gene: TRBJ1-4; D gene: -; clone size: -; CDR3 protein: CASSIRGGTNEKLFF
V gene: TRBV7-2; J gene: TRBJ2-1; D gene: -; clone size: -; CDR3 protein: CASSPPPGTSTEQFF
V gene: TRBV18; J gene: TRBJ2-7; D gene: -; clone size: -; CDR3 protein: CASSPTGSYEQYF
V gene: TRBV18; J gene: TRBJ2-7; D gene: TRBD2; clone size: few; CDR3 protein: CASSPGEGLAAYEQYF
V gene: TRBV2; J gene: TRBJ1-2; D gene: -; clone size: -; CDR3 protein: CASSDQGGLGYGYTF
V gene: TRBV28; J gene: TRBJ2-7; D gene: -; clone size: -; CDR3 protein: CASSTSDTRQYF
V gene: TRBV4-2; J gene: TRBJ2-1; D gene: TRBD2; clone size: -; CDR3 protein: CASSQRGTSGGESYNEQFF
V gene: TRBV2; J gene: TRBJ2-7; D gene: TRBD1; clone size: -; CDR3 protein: CASSRTGDYLYF
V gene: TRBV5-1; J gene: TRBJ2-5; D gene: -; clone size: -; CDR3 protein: CASREQETQYF
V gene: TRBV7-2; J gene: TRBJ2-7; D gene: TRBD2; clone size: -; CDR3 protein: CASSLGGTSGYEQYF
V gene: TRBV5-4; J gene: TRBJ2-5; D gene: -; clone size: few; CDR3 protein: CASSDTSIRGQETQYF
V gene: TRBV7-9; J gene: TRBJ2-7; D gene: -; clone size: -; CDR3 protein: CASSLAAYEQYF
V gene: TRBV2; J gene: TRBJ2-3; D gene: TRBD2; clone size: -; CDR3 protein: CASSESSGGFHYTQYF
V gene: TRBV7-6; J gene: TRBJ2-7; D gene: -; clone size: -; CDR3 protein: CASSLAPSEDYEQYF
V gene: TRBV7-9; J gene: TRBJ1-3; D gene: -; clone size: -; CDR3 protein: CASTLRGVSGNTIYF
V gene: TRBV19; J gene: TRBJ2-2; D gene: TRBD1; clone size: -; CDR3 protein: CASSGTAATNTGELFF
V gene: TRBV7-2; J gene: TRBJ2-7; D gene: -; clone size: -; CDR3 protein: CASSPSRLGQYF
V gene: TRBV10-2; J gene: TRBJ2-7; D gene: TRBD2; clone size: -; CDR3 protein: CASSESGGLAVNSYEQYF
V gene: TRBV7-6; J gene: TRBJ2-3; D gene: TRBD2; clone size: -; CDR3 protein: CASSPGTSGGTSTDTQYF
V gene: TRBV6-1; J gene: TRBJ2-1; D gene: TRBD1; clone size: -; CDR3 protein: CAGGDRVNEQFF
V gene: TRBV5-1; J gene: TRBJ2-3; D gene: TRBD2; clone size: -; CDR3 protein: CASSLGTSGASTDTQYF
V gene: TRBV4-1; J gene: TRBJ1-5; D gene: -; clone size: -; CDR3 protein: CASSPYFRETYQPQHF
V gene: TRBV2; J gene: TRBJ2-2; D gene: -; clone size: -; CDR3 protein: CASSEGSWVGELFF
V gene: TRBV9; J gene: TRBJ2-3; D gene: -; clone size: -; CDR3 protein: CASSTTSLGTQYF
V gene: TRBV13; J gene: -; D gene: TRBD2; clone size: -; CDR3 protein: CASSRKRESSYEQYF
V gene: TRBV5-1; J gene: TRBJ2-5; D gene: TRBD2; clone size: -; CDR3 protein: CASTSGRGQETQYF
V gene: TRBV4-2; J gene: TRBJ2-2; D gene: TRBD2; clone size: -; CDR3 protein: CASSQDIAGVRGELFF
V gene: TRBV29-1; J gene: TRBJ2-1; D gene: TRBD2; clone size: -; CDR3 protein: CTVNGGSYNEQFF
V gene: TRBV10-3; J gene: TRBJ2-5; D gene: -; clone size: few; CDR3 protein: CAISQWGEPETQYF
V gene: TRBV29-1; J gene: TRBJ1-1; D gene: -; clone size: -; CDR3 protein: CSVEGRGQPMNTEAFF
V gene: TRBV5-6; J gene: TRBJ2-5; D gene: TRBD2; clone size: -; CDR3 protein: CASSPGLAGVETQYF
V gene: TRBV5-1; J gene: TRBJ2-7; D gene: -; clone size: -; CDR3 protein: CASSLSRQAPYEQYF
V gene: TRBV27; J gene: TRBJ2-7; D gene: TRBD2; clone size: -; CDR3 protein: CASSLSASGLTREQYF
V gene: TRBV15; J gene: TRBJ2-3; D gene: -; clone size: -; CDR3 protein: CATSRVGAHHTQYF
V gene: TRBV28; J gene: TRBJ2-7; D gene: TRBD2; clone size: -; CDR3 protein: CASSSSGTGGLAGAYEQYF
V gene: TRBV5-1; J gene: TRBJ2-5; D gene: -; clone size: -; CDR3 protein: CASSLGNRAETQYF
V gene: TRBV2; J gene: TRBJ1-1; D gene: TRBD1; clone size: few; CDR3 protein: CASLRQGSTEAFF
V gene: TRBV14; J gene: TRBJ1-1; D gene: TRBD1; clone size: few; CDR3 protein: CASSQPTGWDTEAFF
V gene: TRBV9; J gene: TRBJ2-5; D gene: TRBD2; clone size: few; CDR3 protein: CASSATGGGGQETQYF
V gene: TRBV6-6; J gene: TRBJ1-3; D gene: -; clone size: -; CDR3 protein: CASSYGAAGNTIYF
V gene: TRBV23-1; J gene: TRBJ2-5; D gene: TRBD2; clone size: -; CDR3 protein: CASPRGLAATLQETQYF
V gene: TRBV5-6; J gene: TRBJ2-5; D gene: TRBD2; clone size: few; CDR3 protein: CASSAASGGETQYF
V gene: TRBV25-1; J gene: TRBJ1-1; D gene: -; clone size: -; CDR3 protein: CASSELARWGSNTEAFF
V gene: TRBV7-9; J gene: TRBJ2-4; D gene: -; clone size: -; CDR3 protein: CASSLGLGVRGAKNIQYF
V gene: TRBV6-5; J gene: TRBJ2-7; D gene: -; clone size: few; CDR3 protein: CASSGRGAGSYEQYF
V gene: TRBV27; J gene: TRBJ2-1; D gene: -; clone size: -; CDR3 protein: CASATGDEQFF
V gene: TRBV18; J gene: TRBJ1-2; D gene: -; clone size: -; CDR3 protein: CASSLGSGGENYGYTF